This is a list of T cell receptor beta chains from one sample in a study of cytomegalovirus exposure and HLA in healthy donors. The method was immunoSEQ multiplex PCR; TCRdb's version includes in-frame clones alone and lacks a portion of them. The sample holds over 150,000 clones, around four fifths seen once. The sample consisted of PBMCs. Receptors originate from a man between 45 and 60 years old in good health and CMV-seropositive. Both conserved end residues are part of each CDR3. The D gene is left open where the match is weak. Clone size is stated in some rows and not others, as once, few, many or a class when expanded.

v_call,d_call,clone_size,j_call,cdr3_aa,cdr3_nt
TRBV9,-,-,TRBJ2-6,CASSPTGANVLTF,TGTGCCAGCAGCCCTACTGGGGCCAACGTCCTGACTTTC
TRBV5-4,-,-,TRBJ2-1,CASSLGGGHNEQFF,TGCGCCAGCAGCTTGGGGGGCGGTCACAATGAGCAGTTCTTC
TRBV4-2,-,-,TRBJ1-3,CASSHWETGNTIYF,TGTGCCAGCAGCCATTGGGAGACTGGAAACACCATATATTTT
TRBV6-4,-,-,TRBJ2-3,CASSDSSLRDQRSGDTQYF,TGTGCCAGCAGTGACTCGAGTTTGCGGGACCAGCGTTCAGGTGATACGCAGTATTTT
TRBV7-9,-,-,TRBJ2-3,CASSKSTILARFSTDTQYF,TGTGCCAGCAGTAAGAGTACTATTCTAGCGAGATTTAGCACAGATACGCAGTATTTT
TRBV9,TRBD1,-,TRBJ1-4,CASSKGQGSEKLFF,TGTGCCAGCAGCAAGGGACAGGGAAGTGAAAAACTGTTTTTT
TRBV7-2,-,-,TRBJ1-2,CASSLVAGLDFYGYTF,TGTGCCAGCAGCTTAGTGGCTGGGTTAGACTTCTATGGCTACACCTTC
TRBV2,-,-,TRBJ2-7,CASSEAGENYEQYF,TGTGCCAGCAGTGAGGCAGGGGAGAACTACGAGCAGTACTTC
TRBV13,TRBD1,-,TRBJ2-3,CASSLVRTGGDTQYF,TGTGCCAGCAGCTTAGTCCGGACAGGGGGAGATACGCAGTATTTT
TRBV11-2,TRBD2,-,TRBJ2-7,CASSPLRGAYEQYF,TGTGCCAGCAGCCCGCTCCGGGGGGCCTACGAGCAGTACTTC
TRBV4-3,-,-,TRBJ1-2,CASSPGPGANYGYTF,TGCGCCAGCAGCCCGGGGCCAGGGGCTAACTATGGCTACACCTTC
TRBV9,TRBD2,few,TRBJ2-5,CASSVEGRLAGGPETQYF,TGTGCCAGCAGCGTAGAGGGTAGACTAGCGGGAGGGCCGGAGACCCAGTACTTC
TRBV30,-,-,TRBJ2-1,CAWSRLESDEQFF,TGTGCCTGGAGCCGACTTGAGTCTGATGAGCAGTTCTTC
TRBV15,TRBD1,-,TRBJ2-3,CATSPPQGAYADTQYF,TGTGCCACCAGCCCGCCCCAGGGGGCTTACGCAGATACGCAGTATTTT
TRBV4-3,-,-,TRBJ2-5,CASSQALVPETQYF,TGCGCCAGCAGCCAAGCTCTAGTCCCGGAGACCCAGTACTTC
TRBV5-1,-,-,TRBJ1-2,CASSKDRNYGYTF,TGCGCCAGCAGCAAAGACAGGAACTATGGCTACACCTTC
TRBV4-2,TRBD1,-,TRBJ1-2,CASSHREGQGYGYTF,TGTGCCAGCAGCCATCGGGAGGGACAGGGTTATGGCTACACCTTC
TRBV7-3,-,few,TRBJ1-5,CASSDGTWLDQPQHF,TGTGCCAGCAGCGACGGGACATGGCTTGATCAGCCCCAGCATTTT
TRBV7-3,-,-,TRBJ1-5,CASSRTVRGPQHF,TGTGCCAGCAGCCGGACAGTCAGAGGGCCCCAGCATTTT
TRBV6-5,-,-,TRBJ2-7,CASSYTPYEQYF,TGTGCCAGCAGTTACACACCATACGAGCAGTACTTC
TRBV19,-,-,TRBJ1-5,CASTQVGGNQPQHF,TGTGCCAGTACCCAGGTGGGAGGGAATCAGCCCCAGCATTTT
TRBV19,TRBD2,few,TRBJ2-1,CASSTTLAGGEQFF,TGTGCCAGTAGTACAACACTAGCGGGAGGCGAGCAGTTCTTC
TRBV6-4,TRBD1,-,TRBJ2-3,CASSSGTGTTDTQYF,TGTGCCAGCAGTTCCGGGACAGGGACCACAGATACGCAGTATTTT
TRBV7-6,-,few,TRBJ1-1,CASSFRGNTEAFF,TGTGCCAGCAGCTTCCGGGGGAACACTGAAGCTTTCTTT
TRBV29-1,-,-,TRBJ2-2,CSGNRGGTGELFF,TGCAGCGGGAACAGGGGGGGCACCGGGGAGCTGTTTTTT
TRBV7-9,-,-,TRBJ2-7,CPSQGPGVGDEQYF,TGTCCCAGCCAAGGGCCGGGGGTGGGAGACGAGCAGTACTTC
TRBV2,TRBD2,few,TRBJ2-1,CASRTGTSDHEQFF,TGTGCCAGCAGAACCGGGACTAGCGACCATGAGCAGTTCTTC
TRBV2,TRBD1,-,TRBJ1-5,CASGQGYQPQHF,TGTGCCAGCGGACAGGGTTACCAGCCCCAGCATTTT
TRBV7-7,TRBD1,-,TRBJ2-7,CASSPLDRDFEQYF,TGTGCTAGCAGCCCCCTGGACAGGGATTTCGAGCAGTACTTC
TRBV5-5,-,once,TRBJ2-6,CASSYGGGGGANVLTF,TGTGCCAGCAGCTATGGGGGGGGCGGTGGGGCCAACGTCCTGACTTTC
TRBV6-6,-,-,TRBJ2-2,CASSSPGGRTGELFF,TGTGCCAGCAGTTCACCAGGGGGGCGGACCGGGGAGCTGTTTTTT
TRBV6-6,-,-,TRBJ2-7,CASSETREYEQYF,TGTGCCAGCAGTGAGACTAGGGAGTACGAGCAGTACTTC
TRBV5-1,TRBD2,-,TRBJ2-3,CASRSPSGSPSTDTQYF,TGCGCCAGCAGGTCGCCTAGCGGGAGTCCTAGCACAGATACGCAGTATTTT
TRBV7-6,TRBD1,-,TRBJ2-1,CASSLGPKDRDLSYNEQFF,TGTGCCAGCAGCTTAGGCCCAAAAGACAGGGACCTCTCCTACAATGAGCAGTTCTTC
TRBV2,-,-,TRBJ1-1,CASTRGAMNTEAFF,TGTGCCAGCACTCGAGGAGCCATGAACACTGAAGCTTTCTTT
TRBV7-9,TRBD1,-,TRBJ1-2,CASSLGRTGLDGYTF,TGTGCCAGCAGCTTAGGGAGGACAGGGTTGGATGGCTACACCTTC
TRBV13,-,-,TRBJ1-1,CASSPGLRGTEAFF,TGTGCCAGCAGCCCAGGCCTACGTGGGACTGAAGCTTTCTTT
TRBV14,TRBD2,-,TRBJ2-7,CASSLGLAGVLGFPFCEQYF,TGTGCCAGCAGCCTGGGCTTAGCGGGAGTACTCGGATTTCCCTTCTGCGAGCAGTACTTC
TRBV6-4,TRBD1,-,TRBJ2-7,CASRGTGTHEQYF,TGTGCCAGCAGGGGGACAGGGACCCACGAGCAGTACTTC
TRBV28,-,-,TRBJ1-1,CASSIKGGEAFF,TGTGCCAGCAGTATAAAGGGAGGTGAAGCTTTCTTT
TRBV19,TRBD2,once,TRBJ2-5,CASSLGLAQETQYF,TGTGCCAGTAGTTTAGGACTAGCACAAGAGACCCAGTACTTC
TRBV5-1,-,-,TRBJ1-1,CASNRGAAGTEAFF,TGCGCCAGTAACCGGGGGGCAGCGGGGACTGAAGCTTTCTTT